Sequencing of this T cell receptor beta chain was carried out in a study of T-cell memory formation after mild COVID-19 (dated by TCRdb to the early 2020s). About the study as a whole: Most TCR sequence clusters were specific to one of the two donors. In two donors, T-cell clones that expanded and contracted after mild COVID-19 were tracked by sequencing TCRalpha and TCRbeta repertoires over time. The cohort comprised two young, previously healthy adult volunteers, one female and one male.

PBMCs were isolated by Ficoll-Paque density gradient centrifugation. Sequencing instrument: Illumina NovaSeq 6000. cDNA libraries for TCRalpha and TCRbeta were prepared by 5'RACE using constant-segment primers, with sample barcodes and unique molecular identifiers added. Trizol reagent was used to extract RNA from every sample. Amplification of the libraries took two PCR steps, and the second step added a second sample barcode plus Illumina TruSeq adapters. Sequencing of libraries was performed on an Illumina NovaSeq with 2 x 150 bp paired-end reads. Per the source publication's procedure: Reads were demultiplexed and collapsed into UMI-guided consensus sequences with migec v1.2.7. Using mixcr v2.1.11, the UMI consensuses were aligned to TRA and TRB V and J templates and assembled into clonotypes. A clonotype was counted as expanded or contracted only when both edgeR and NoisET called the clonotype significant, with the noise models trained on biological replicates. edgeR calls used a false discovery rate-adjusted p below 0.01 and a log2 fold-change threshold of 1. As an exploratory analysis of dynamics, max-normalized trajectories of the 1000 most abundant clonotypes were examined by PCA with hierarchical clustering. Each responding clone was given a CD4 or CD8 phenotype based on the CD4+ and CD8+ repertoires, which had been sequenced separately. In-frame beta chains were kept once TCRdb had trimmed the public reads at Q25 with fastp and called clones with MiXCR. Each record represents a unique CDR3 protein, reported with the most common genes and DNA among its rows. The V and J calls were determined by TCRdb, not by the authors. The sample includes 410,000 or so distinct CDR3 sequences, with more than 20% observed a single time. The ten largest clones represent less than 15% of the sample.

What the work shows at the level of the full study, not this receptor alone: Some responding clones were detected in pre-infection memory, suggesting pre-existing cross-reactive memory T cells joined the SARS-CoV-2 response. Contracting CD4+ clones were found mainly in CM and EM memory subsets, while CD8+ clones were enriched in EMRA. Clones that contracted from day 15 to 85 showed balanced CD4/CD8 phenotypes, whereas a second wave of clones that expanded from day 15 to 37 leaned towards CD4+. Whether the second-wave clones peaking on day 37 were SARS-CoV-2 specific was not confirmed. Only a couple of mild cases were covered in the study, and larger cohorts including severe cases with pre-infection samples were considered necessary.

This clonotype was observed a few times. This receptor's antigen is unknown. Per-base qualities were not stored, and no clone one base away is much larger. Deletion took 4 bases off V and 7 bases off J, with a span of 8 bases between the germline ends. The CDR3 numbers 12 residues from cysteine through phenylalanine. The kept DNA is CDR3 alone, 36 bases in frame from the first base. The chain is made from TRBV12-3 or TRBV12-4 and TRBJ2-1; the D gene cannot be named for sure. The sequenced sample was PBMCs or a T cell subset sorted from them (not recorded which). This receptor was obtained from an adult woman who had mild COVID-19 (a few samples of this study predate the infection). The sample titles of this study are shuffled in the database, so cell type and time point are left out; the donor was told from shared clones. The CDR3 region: CASSWVRNEQFF. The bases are TGTGCCAGCAGTTGGGTAAGAAATGAGCAGTTCTTC.